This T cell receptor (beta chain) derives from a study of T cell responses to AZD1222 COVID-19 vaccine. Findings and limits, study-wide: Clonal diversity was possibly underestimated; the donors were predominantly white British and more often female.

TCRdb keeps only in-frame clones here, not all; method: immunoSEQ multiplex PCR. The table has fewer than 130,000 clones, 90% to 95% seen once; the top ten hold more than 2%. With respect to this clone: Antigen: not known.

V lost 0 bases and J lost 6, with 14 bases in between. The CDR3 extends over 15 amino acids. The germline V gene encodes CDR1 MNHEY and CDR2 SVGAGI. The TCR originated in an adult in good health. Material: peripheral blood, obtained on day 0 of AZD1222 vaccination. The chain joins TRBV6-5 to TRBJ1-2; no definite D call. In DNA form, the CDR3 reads TGTGCCAGCAGTTACTCTTCATGGGTTGGGGATGGCTACACCTTC. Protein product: CASSYSSWVGDGYTF.